One TCR beta chain is described in this entry. Its recognized antigen is unknown. Nothing much larger sits one base from this clone, and base qualities are not available. This record comes from a study of blood T cell repertoires in COVID-19 (dated by TCRdb to between 2020 and 2021). Turning to the overall study: Samples covering the acute and convalescent phases of COVID-19 were provided by collaborators in the United States, Italy and Spain. The material from the prospective study consisted of cDNA or gDNA derived from T cells, B-cell-depleted T cells, or PBMCs. The dataset comprised deeply sampled blood TCRbeta repertoires from subjects exposed to, actively infected with, or recovered from COVID-19. The repertoires were made available in a free public database intended to serve as a resource for research on the immune response to SARS-CoV-2. Samples were obtained from the ongoing ImmuneRACE study (first 160 participants) and from 950 to 1,500 subjects provided by 6 global collaborators. The sample metadata nearly always contained a de-identified subject ID, COVID-19 status, age in years and sex. HLA class I and class II types, where available, came from metadata supplied by the sample provider rather than from assay-based typing. General findings and caveats noted by the study authors: The amount of clinical and demographic metadata varied by source and participant and was provided uncurated.

TCRbeta CDR3 regions were amplified from genomic DNA by means of the immunoSEQ Assay, a bias-controlled multiplex PCR. The paper's processing steps were these. The number of nucleated cells in each sample was estimated from the amplification of reference gene primers within the assay. To quantify the absolute abundance of each unique TCRbeta CDR3 rearrangement, sequence reads were collapsed and filtered. For each sample, productive Simpson clonality was calculated as the square root of Simpson's diversity index over productive rearrangements. TCRdb retrieved this table from immuneACCESS and kept in-frame rearrangements only. Not all clones are present; in checked studies, unresolved V genes account for under half, and no reason is known for the remainder. V and J calls and clone size are those listed in that table; D and trimming were worked out from the DNA. Counted in this sample were approximately 150,000 clones; approximately 85% of them appeared once. The ten largest account for about 2.5% of the sample.

The collaborating institutions used their own protocols to collect whole blood in K2EDTA tubes. For TCRbeta analysis, collaborators shipped samples in one of three forms: frozen whole blood, isolated PBMCs, or DNA extracted from either of those sample types. From the germline V gene, CDR1 is MGHRA and CDR2 is YSYEKL. From cysteine to phenylalanine, the CDR3 is 15 amino acids long. Only the CDR3 DNA stays, 45 bases, in frame from base 1. Relative to germline, V is missing 4 bases and J is missing 8 bases, with 7 bases of the junction outside any gene match. This chain is built from TRBV4-1 and TRBJ1-6; 8 central bases correspond to TRBD1. Specimen: peripheral blood. This TCR was sampled from a human donor with acute or convalescent COVID-19. The donor label of this sample is uncertain. This receptor carries the CDR3 CASSPGQGAYSPLHF. The nucleotide sequence is TGCGCCAGCAGCCCCGGACAGGGCGCCTATTCACCCCTCCACTTT.